Listed below are T cell receptor beta chains from one sample, sequenced in a study of cytomegalovirus exposure and HLA in healthy donors. Using immunoSEQ multiplex PCR, the repertoire was profiled, and TCRdb retains in-frame clones only, with some absent. The sample carries 180,000 or so clones, 60% to 85% recorded once. Sequenced input: PBMCs. The receptors originated from a male donor in good health and CMV-seronegative. Both conserved end residues are part of each CDR3. A D gene is named only where the DNA matches it firmly. Clone sizes are given selectively: once, few, many, or a class where the clone is expanded.

j_call: TRBJ1-2; v_call: TRBV10-3; clone_size: NA; d_call: NA; cdr3_nt: TGTGCCATCAGTGAGAAAGGACAGAATGGCTACACCTTC; cdr3_aa: CAISEKGQNGYTF
j_call: TRBJ1-5; v_call: TRBV30; clone_size: NA; d_call: TRBD1; cdr3_nt: TGTGCCTGGAGTGTTACAGGGGGCATTTTCGGCAATCAGCCCCAGCATTTT; cdr3_aa: CAWSVTGGIFGNQPQHF
j_call: TRBJ2-1; v_call: TRBV7-2; clone_size: NA; d_call: NA; cdr3_nt: TGTGCCAGCAGCTTAGCGAGGGCCACCTACAATGAGCAGTTCTTC; cdr3_aa: CASSLARATYNEQFF
j_call: TRBJ2-2; v_call: TRBV28; clone_size: NA; d_call: TRBD1; cdr3_nt: TGTGCCAGCAGTTTAATACCCCCGGGACAGGGGGCCGGGAGAACCGGGGAGCTGTTTTTT; cdr3_aa: CASSLIPPGQGAGRTGELFF
j_call: TRBJ2-7; v_call: TRBV29-1; clone_size: NA; d_call: NA; cdr3_nt: TGCAGCGTCGGGGAGTCTAGCGAGCAGTACTTC; cdr3_aa: CSVGESSEQYF
j_call: TRBJ1-5; v_call: TRBV27; clone_size: NA; d_call: TRBD1; cdr3_nt: TGTGCCAGCAGTTTTACAGGGGTTAGCAATCAGCCCCAGCATTTT; cdr3_aa: CASSFTGVSNQPQHF
j_call: TRBJ1-1; v_call: TRBV28; clone_size: once; d_call: TRBD1; cdr3_nt: TGTGCCAGCAGTTTTCATGACAGGGCCGCTTTCTTT; cdr3_aa: CASSFHDRAAFF
j_call: TRBJ2-3; v_call: TRBV15; clone_size: once; d_call: TRBD2; cdr3_nt: TGTGCTACGGCTAGCGGGAGGGATACGCAGTATTTT; cdr3_aa: CATASGRDTQYF
j_call: TRBJ2-7; v_call: TRBV14; clone_size: NA; d_call: TRBD1; cdr3_nt: TGTGCCAGCAGCCCCCGCCGGGACAGGGCCTTCGGCGAGCAGTACTTC; cdr3_aa: CASSPRRDRAFGEQYF
j_call: TRBJ2-3; v_call: TRBV5-4; clone_size: NA; d_call: TRBD1; cdr3_nt: TGTGCCAGCAGCCTACAGGGGGGCGGGATCACAGATACGCAGTATTTT; cdr3_aa: CASSLQGGGITDTQYF
j_call: TRBJ2-2; v_call: TRBV11-3; clone_size: once; d_call: TRBD2; cdr3_nt: TGTGCCAGCAGCGCCCCCGGCACTAGCGCGAACACCGGGGAGCTGTTTTTT; cdr3_aa: CASSAPGTSANTGELFF
j_call: TRBJ1-4; v_call: TRBV6-6; clone_size: NA; d_call: NA; cdr3_nt: TGTGCCAGCAGACACCGCGGAGAAAAACTGTTTTTT; cdr3_aa: CASRHRGEKLFF
j_call: TRBJ2-1; v_call: TRBV29-1; clone_size: NA; d_call: NA; cdr3_nt: TGCAGCGTTGAAGATGATCGCGATGAGCAGTTCTTC; cdr3_aa: CSVEDDRDEQFF
j_call: TRBJ2-7; v_call: TRBV30; clone_size: NA; d_call: NA; cdr3_nt: TGTGCCTGGAGTGAAAGCGGCAGGTGGCAGTTC; cdr3_aa: CAWSESGRWQF
j_call: TRBJ2-1; v_call: TRBV5-1; clone_size: NA; d_call: NA; cdr3_nt: TGCGCCAGCAGCTCCGCCTACAATGAGCAGTTCTTC; cdr3_aa: CASSSAYNEQFF
j_call: TRBJ2-5; v_call: TRBV28; clone_size: NA; d_call: NA; cdr3_nt: TGTGCCAGCACCAAACGGAGGGGTCGGGAGACCCAGTACTTC; cdr3_aa: CASTKRRGRETQYF
j_call: TRBJ1-5; v_call: TRBV6-6; clone_size: few; d_call: NA; cdr3_nt: TGTGCCAGCAGTTACGGGACATGGGATAATCAGCCCCAGCATTTT; cdr3_aa: CASSYGTWDNQPQHF
j_call: TRBJ2-1; v_call: TRBV29-1; clone_size: NA; d_call: NA; cdr3_nt: TGCAGCGTTGGACTGATTAAGGGGCGAACTGAGCAGTTCTTC; cdr3_aa: CSVGLIKGRTEQFF
j_call: TRBJ2-3; v_call: TRBV7-6; clone_size: NA; d_call: TRBD2; cdr3_nt: TGTGCCAGCAGCTCGAACATACTGACTAGCGGGAGCACAGATACGCAGTATTTT; cdr3_aa: CASSSNILTSGSTDTQYF
j_call: TRBJ1-5; v_call: TRBV18; clone_size: NA; d_call: NA; cdr3_nt: TGTGCCAGCTCAAATAACCACGGGAGCAATCAGCCCCAGCATTTT; cdr3_aa: CASSNNHGSNQPQHF
j_call: TRBJ2-3; v_call: TRBV27; clone_size: NA; d_call: NA; cdr3_nt: TGTGCCAGCAGTTTATGGCAGGGGCCTCATGATACGCAGTATTTT; cdr3_aa: CASSLWQGPHDTQYF
j_call: TRBJ1-2; v_call: TRBV4-2; clone_size: NA; d_call: TRBD1; cdr3_nt: TGTGCCAGCAGCCAGAGCGGACAGGGGTCAGACTATGGCTACACCTTC; cdr3_aa: CASSQSGQGSDYGYTF
j_call: TRBJ1-5; v_call: TRBV30; clone_size: NA; d_call: TRBD1; cdr3_nt: TGTGCCTGGAGCCCACCGACAGGGTGGAGCCAGCCCCAGCATTTT; cdr3_aa: CAWSPPTGWSQPQHF
j_call: TRBJ2-3; v_call: TRBV27; clone_size: once; d_call: TRBD2; cdr3_nt: TGTGCCAGCAGTCCGCTCCGACTAGCGCCCAGCACAGATACGCAGTATTTT; cdr3_aa: CASSPLRLAPSTDTQYF
j_call: TRBJ2-1; v_call: TRBV19; clone_size: NA; d_call: TRBD2; cdr3_nt: TGTGCCAGCCCTCCCCCGTCCCACGGGACTAGCGGTCCCAGTGAGCAGTTCTTC; cdr3_aa: CASPPPSHGTSGPSEQFF
j_call: TRBJ1-5; v_call: TRBV19; clone_size: NA; d_call: TRBD1; cdr3_nt: TGTGCCAGTAGTGCCTGGACAGGGAGCAATCAGCCCCAGCATTTT; cdr3_aa: CASSAWTGSNQPQHF
j_call: TRBJ2-2; v_call: TRBV27; clone_size: NA; d_call: TRBD1; cdr3_nt: TGTGCCAGCAGTAGCCTACAGGGGTCTCCGAACACCGGGGAGCTGTTTTTT; cdr3_aa: CASSSLQGSPNTGELFF
j_call: TRBJ1-4; v_call: TRBV5-1; clone_size: NA; d_call: NA; cdr3_nt: TGCGCCAGCAGCTTGGAAAGGGGGAATGAAAAACTGTTTTTT; cdr3_aa: CASSLERGNEKLFF
j_call: TRBJ1-5; v_call: TRBV13; clone_size: NA; d_call: NA; cdr3_nt: TGTGCCAGCAGCTTAGGCCTCGGGAGCAATCAGCCCCAGCATTTT; cdr3_aa: CASSLGLGSNQPQHF
j_call: TRBJ2-5; v_call: TRBV10-3; clone_size: few; d_call: NA; cdr3_nt: TGTGCCATCAGTGGACAGGTTGGGGCGGAGACCCAGTACTTC; cdr3_aa: CAISGQVGAETQYF
j_call: TRBJ1-5; v_call: TRBV7-2; clone_size: NA; d_call: NA; cdr3_nt: TGTGCCAGCAGCTTAGCCCGGCGGGAACATCAGCCCCAGCATTTT; cdr3_aa: CASSLARREHQPQHF
j_call: TRBJ2-7; v_call: TRBV6-5; clone_size: NA; d_call: NA; cdr3_nt: TGTGCCAGCAGCAGGGAATACGAGCAGTACTTC; cdr3_aa: CASSREYEQYF
j_call: TRBJ1-5; v_call: TRBV28; clone_size: NA; d_call: NA; cdr3_nt: TGTGCCAGCACCGCCGTGTCGGGTAGCAATCAGCCCCAGCATTTT; cdr3_aa: CASTAVSGSNQPQHF
j_call: TRBJ2-7; v_call: TRBV7-9; clone_size: NA; d_call: NA; cdr3_nt: TGTGCCAGCAGCCTATCCTACGAGCAGTACTTC; cdr3_aa: CASSLSYEQYF
j_call: TRBJ2-5; v_call: TRBV28; clone_size: NA; d_call: TRBD1; cdr3_nt: TGTGCCAGCAGTTCAATCTGGGACAGGGTTGAAGAGACCCAGTACTTC; cdr3_aa: CASSSIWDRVEETQYF
j_call: TRBJ2-7; v_call: TRBV7-2; clone_size: NA; d_call: TRBD2; cdr3_nt: TGTGCCAGCAGCCAGACTAGCGGGAGTACCTACGAGCAGTACTTC; cdr3_aa: CASSQTSGSTYEQYF
j_call: TRBJ1-1; v_call: TRBV2; clone_size: NA; d_call: NA; cdr3_nt: TGTGCCAGCAGTGAAACGCCAGGTCTGAGCACTGAAGCTTTCTTT; cdr3_aa: CASSETPGLSTEAFF
j_call: TRBJ2-1; v_call: TRBV5-6; clone_size: NA; d_call: NA; cdr3_nt: TGTGCCAGTTTCCGGGAGATTCATGAGCAGTTCTTC; cdr3_aa: CASFREIHEQFF
j_call: TRBJ2-7; v_call: TRBV30; clone_size: NA; d_call: TRBD2; cdr3_nt: TGTGCCTGGAGCGCTGGACTAGCGGGAGACGAGCAGTACTTC; cdr3_aa: CAWSAGLAGDEQYF
j_call: TRBJ2-7; v_call: TRBV13; clone_size: NA; d_call: TRBD2; cdr3_nt: TGTGCCAGCAGCCTGGGACTAGCGGGCCTTTACGAGCAGTACTTC; cdr3_aa: CASSLGLAGLYEQYF
j_call: TRBJ1-1; v_call: TRBV10-3; clone_size: NA; d_call: TRBD1; cdr3_nt: TGTGCCATCAGTGGTCAGGGGGCGATGAACACTGAAGCTTTCTTT; cdr3_aa: CAISGQGAMNTEAFF
j_call: TRBJ2-1; v_call: TRBV19; clone_size: NA; d_call: TRBD2; cdr3_nt: TGTGCCACCCGTACGACTAGCGGGGGGCCCAATGAGCAGTTCTTC; cdr3_aa: CATRTTSGGPNEQFF
j_call: TRBJ1-5; v_call: TRBV30; clone_size: NA; d_call: TRBD1; cdr3_nt: TGTGCCTACGGACAGGGAAGCGATCAGCCCCAGCATTTT; cdr3_aa: CAYGQGSDQPQHF
j_call: TRBJ1-2; v_call: TRBV6-1; clone_size: NA; d_call: NA; cdr3_nt: TGTGCCAGCAGTGTTCATCTAGGGGCAGCTTATGGCTACACCTTC; cdr3_aa: CASSVHLGAAYGYTF
j_call: TRBJ1-3; v_call: TRBV2; clone_size: few; d_call: TRBD1; cdr3_nt: TGTGCCAGCACCGTGACAGGGGGAACGGGGAACACTGGAAACACCATATATTTT; cdr3_aa: CASTVTGGTGNTGNTIYF
j_call: TRBJ2-1; v_call: TRBV7-9; clone_size: once; d_call: TRBD1; cdr3_nt: TGTGCCAGCAGCCCTACGTCGGGACAGCGATACAATGAGCAGTTCTTC; cdr3_aa: CASSPTSGQRYNEQFF
j_call: TRBJ2-4; v_call: TRBV4-1; clone_size: NA; d_call: TRBD1; cdr3_nt: TGCGCCAGCAGGGGGACAGGGAAGGACAAAAACATTCAGTACTTC; cdr3_aa: CASRGTGKDKNIQYF
j_call: TRBJ1-3; v_call: TRBV5-4; clone_size: NA; d_call: TRBD1; cdr3_nt: TGTGCCAGCAGCTTGGGAGGGACAGGGGCCCTCTCTGGAAACACCATATATTTT; cdr3_aa: CASSLGGTGALSGNTIYF
j_call: TRBJ2-3; v_call: TRBV5-1; clone_size: NA; d_call: TRBD2; cdr3_nt: TGCGCCAGCAGCTTCTTGAGCGGGAGGGGCACAGATACGCAGTATTTT; cdr3_aa: CASSFLSGRGTDTQYF
j_call: TRBJ2-1; v_call: TRBV2; clone_size: NA; d_call: TRBD2; cdr3_nt: TGTGCCAGCAGGGTGACTAGCGGGGCTTACAATGAGCAGTTCTTC; cdr3_aa: CASRVTSGAYNEQFF